The following is a T cell receptor (beta chain) sequence with its context. Its antigen is not known. Healthy donors of bone marrow made up the group. This sample is part of a study of cytomegalovirus exposure and HLA in healthy donors. PCR amplification relied on 60 Vbeta primers (plus 13 Jbeta primers). Data came from immunoSEQ multiplex PCR; TCRdb stores just in-frame clones and leaves some out. The table lists about 170,000 clones, roughly 78% of them singletons. The germline gives CDR1 SGHNT, CDR2 YYREEE (reference sequence). Trimming left V 1 base short and J 1 base short, with 20 bases between. The CDR3 loop spans 18 amino acids. Study-level results: Later analysis demonstrated an association between a missense DCLRE1C variant and TCR beta V- and J-gene trimming. The authors excluded some V segments, including TRBV6-2 and TRBV6-3, as indistinguishable. Later analysis placed DRB1 highest and HLA-C lowest in TCR association rates, which differed by HLA locus.

Material: PBMCs. This receptor was obtained from a woman in her fifties or sixties in good health and CMV-seropositive. V is TRBV5-4 and J is TRBJ1-1, with D possibly being TRBD1 (5 bases). The CDR3 region is CASSLQLGRGWANTEAFF. In nucleotides, the CDR3 is TGTGCCAGCAGCTTGCAACTAGGGAGGGGATGGGCGAACACTGAAGCTTTCTTT.